This entry concerns a single T cell receptor beta chain. The sample is drawn from a study of identical twins. TCRdb re-called the 5' RACE reads through MiXCR, storing one row per CDR3 protein. The sample lists around 530,000 distinct CDR3 sequences, over 12% occurring once. This sample also belongs to another study, concerning yellow fever vaccine responses in identical twins.

The TCR sequence derives from a woman between 18 and 29 years old in good health. What was sequenced was CD4+ T cells sorted from blood.

The CDR3 spells CASSRQASSYEQYF. The CDR3 coding sequence is TGTGCCAGCAGTCGACAGGCGAGCTCCTACGAGCAGTACTTC. The genes are TRBV6-1 and TRBJ2-7, with a weak D call TRBD1 (6 bases). This CDR3 contains 14 residues. Trimming left V 5 bases short and J 0 bases short, with 11 bases between. Germline CDR1 and CDR2: MNHNS and SASEGT.